These 8 T cell receptor beta chains share one sample of origin, sequenced in a study of T cell clonality in common variable immunodeficiency. Only in-frame clones appear in the TCRdb table, and some are missing; sequencing was by immunoSEQ multiplex PCR. This sample has 45,000 to 55,000 clones, each found more than once. The sample consisted of peripheral blood mononuclear cells. These receptors all come from a person between 18 and 75 years old in good health.

This clone came up many times. Read sequence stops 3 residues before the CDR3 end, and the germline J gene provides the missing end. The chain joins TRBV5-4 to TRBJ1-2; D remains ambiguous. V lost 0 bases and J lost 4, with 10 bases in between. The CDR3 length is 14 residues. Germline V lookup: CDR1 SGHNT, CDR2 YYREEE (reference sequence). The CDR3 reads CASSLVGGVYGYTF. The sequenced CDR3 bases are TGTGCCAGCAGCTTGGTCGGCGGTGTCTATGGC.

This clone was detected many times. The read is 3 residues too short to cover the CDR3 end, so that end is filled in from the germline J gene. The rearrangement links TRBV19 to TRBJ1-6; no reliable D call. CDR3 length: 16 amino acids. The germline V and J ends were trimmed by 0 bases and 0 bases, with 6 bases remaining between them. CDR1 and CDR2 (germline): LNHDA, SQIVND (reference sequence). The CDR3 protein is CASSIEDSSYNSPLHF. CDR3 DNA, as far as it was read: TGTGCCAGTAGTATAGAAGATAGCTCCTATAATTCACCC.

There are many counts of this clone. The sequence runs out 3 residues before the end of the CDR3; the remainder is reconstructed from the germline J gene. The chain has TRBV5-5 and TRBJ1-1; D remains unclear. Germline assignment: CDR1 SGHKS and CDR2 YYEKEE (reference sequence). Trimming pared 7 bases from V and 3 bases from J, leaving 16 bases between. The CDR3 covers 14 residues. CDR3 sequence reads: CASYTLPGDTEAFF. CDR3 DNA (partial): TGTGCCAGCTATACGCTCCCCGGGGACACTGAA.

This clone was seen repeatedly, ten times or more. The chain's CDR3 is CASSPLTGEGGYTF. The CDR3 bases that were read are TGCGCCAGCAGCCCCTTGACAGGAGAAGGTGGC. The chain combines TRBV5-1 with TRBJ1-2; D is perhaps TRBD1 (6 bases). The sequenced fragment ends 3 residues before the CDR3 boundary, so the rest is inferred from the germline J gene. The CDR3 contains 14 residues. Trimming removed 4 bases from V and 7 bases from J, with 17 bases in between. Germline CDR1 reads SGHRS; CDR2 reads YFSETQ.

Ten or more counts support this clone. CDR3 DNA (partial): TGTGCCAGCAGGGACAGGGGGGACACTGAA. Protein: CASRDRGDTE. The entire CDR3 protein reads CASRDRGDTEAFF. The J gene is TRBJ1-1, the V gene TRBV6-2 or TRBV6-3; 10 nucleotides agree with TRBD1. The DNA ends 3 residues before the CDR3 does, and the rest of the CDR3 is filled in from the germline J gene. V shed 6 bases and J 3 bases; nucleotides not matched to a gene: 1. CDR1 and CDR2 from the germline V gene are MNHEY and SVGEGT. This CDR3 contains 13 residues.

This clone appeared a few times. The read ends 3 residues before the CDR3 terminus; that terminus is restored from the germline J gene. V and J are TRBV30 and TRBJ2-7, with TRBD2 matching 8 bases. CDR1 and CDR2 (germline): GTSNPN, SVGIG (reference sequence). The CDR3 has 16 residues. The V and J ends lost 3 bases and 2 bases, in that order; junction bases with no gene match: 12. CDR3 DNA (partial): TGTGCCTGGAGCCAAGCCTCGGGGGGGATGGCCTACGAG. This translates into CAWSQASGGMAYE. The complete CDR3 reads CAWSQASGGMAYEQYF.

Comment on this clone: With the read ending 3 residues before the CDR3 end, the germline J gene is used to fill in that end. The gene calls are TRBV6-2 or TRBV6-3 and TRBJ1-3; no clear D gene. The CDR3 has 15 residues. Looked up from germline, CDR1 is MNHEY and CDR2 is SVGEGT. Trimming took 2 bases from V and 2 from J, leaving 10 bases between them. CDR3 sequence reads: CASSYGPFAGNTIYF. CDR3 DNA, as far as it was read: TGTGCCAGCAGTTACGGGCCGTTTGCTGGAAACACC.

This clone came up many times. The read finishes 3 residues shy of the CDR3 end, and the germline J gene is used to complete it. The V and J genes are TRBV5-1 and TRBJ2-5, with 9 nucleotides matching TRBD1. V shed 4 bases, J shed 6 bases, and the junction held 7 bases outside the gene matches. Germline-derived CDR1 and CDR2 are SGHRS and YFSETQ. The CDR3 sequence is 14 residues long. The CDR3 spells CASSQGQGRKTQYF. Incomplete CDR3 DNA: TGCGCCAGCAGCCAGGGACAGGGTAGGAAGACC.